The rows below give T cell receptor beta chains drawn from one sample of a study of PD-L1 blockade in urothelial cancer. Clones were sequenced by immunoSEQ multiplex PCR, and TCRdb holds only the in-frame ones, with some missing. The sample carries some 45,000 clones, about 88% recorded once. The material sequenced was PBMCs, taken around atezolizumab (anti-PD-L1) treatment. The receptors derive from a donor at least 40 years old with urothelial cancer. The CDR3 runs from the conserved cysteine through the conserved F or W. Each record gives: clone size, D gene, V gene, J gene, CDR3 protein, CDR3 DNA. D genes are given only for firm matches. Clone size, where shown, is once, few, many, or a class for clones that have expanded.

clone size: few; D gene: .; V gene: TRBV11-2; J gene: TRBJ2-7; CDR3 protein: CASGAYEQYF; CDR3 DNA: TGTGCCAGCGGGGCGTACGAGCAGTACTTC
clone size: .; D gene: TRBD1; V gene: TRBV19; J gene: TRBJ2-7; CDR3 protein: CASSPGTGGNHEQYF; CDR3 DNA: TGTGCCAGTAGTCCCGGGACAGGGGGAAACCACGAGCAGTACTTC
clone size: once; D gene: .; V gene: TRBV5-1; J gene: TRBJ1-1; CDR3 protein: CASRAYPGTEAFF; CDR3 DNA: TGCGCCAGCAGGGCTTATCCGGGGACTGAAGCTTTCTTT
clone size: .; D gene: .; V gene: TRBV19; J gene: TRBJ1-2; CDR3 protein: CASGGGVRSNYGYTF; CDR3 DNA: TGTGCCAGTGGGGGCGGAGTACGGTCTAACTATGGCTACACCTTC
clone size: .; D gene: TRBD2; V gene: TRBV19; J gene: TRBJ2-1; CDR3 protein: CASSIGGGRSNNEQFF; CDR3 DNA: TGTGCCAGTAGTATAGGGGGAGGGCGGTCGAACAATGAGCAGTTCTTC
clone size: .; D gene: .; V gene: TRBV28; J gene: TRBJ2-7; CDR3 protein: CASSFFGPEQYF; CDR3 DNA: TGTGCCAGCAGTTTTTTTGGGCCAGAGCAGTACTTC
clone size: .; D gene: .; V gene: TRBV11-3; J gene: TRBJ2-7; CDR3 protein: CASSLRGGREQYF; CDR3 DNA: TGTGCCAGCTCACTTAGGGGGGGGCGGGAGCAGTACTTC
clone size: once; D gene: .; V gene: TRBV27; J gene: TRBJ2-7; CDR3 protein: CASSPLPTGALSYEQYF; CDR3 DNA: TGTGCCAGCAGTCCCCTGCCGACAGGCGCACTCTCCTACGAGCAGTACTTC
clone size: .; D gene: TRBD1; V gene: TRBV30; J gene: TRBJ1-3; CDR3 protein: CAEGAGGNTIYF; CDR3 DNA: TGTGCCGAGGGGGCCGGGGGAAACACCATATATTTT
clone size: .; D gene: .; V gene: TRBV29-1; J gene: TRBJ2-5; CDR3 protein: CSVNPGEPPQYF; CDR3 DNA: TGCAGCGTCAACCCTGGGGAGCCCCCCCAGTACTTC
clone size: .; D gene: .; V gene: TRBV5-1; J gene: TRBJ2-7; CDR3 protein: CASSLGWGRVYPGEQYF; CDR3 DNA: TGCGCCAGCAGCTTGGGGTGGGGGCGAGTTTACCCGGGGGAGCAGTACTTC
clone size: once; D gene: TRBD2; V gene: TRBV19; J gene: TRBJ2-3; CDR3 protein: CASSARLAGGSDTQYF; CDR3 DNA: TGTGCCAGTAGTGCCCGACTAGCGGGAGGTTCAGATACGCAGTATTTT
clone size: few; D gene: .; V gene: TRBV7-2; J gene: TRBJ1-1; CDR3 protein: CASRFRGVRDTEAFF; CDR3 DNA: TGTGCCAGCAGGTTCAGGGGTGTGCGGGACACTGAAGCTTTCTTT
clone size: .; D gene: TRBD1; V gene: TRBV7-9; J gene: TRBJ1-2; CDR3 protein: CASSLGQGSGGYTF; CDR3 DNA: TGTGCCAGCAGCCTAGGACAGGGGTCCGGTGGCTACACCTTC
clone size: once; D gene: TRBD2; V gene: TRBV29-1; J gene: TRBJ2-5; CDR3 protein: CSVGVAGVQETQYF; CDR3 DNA: TGCAGCGTTGGGGTAGCGGGAGTGCAAGAGACCCAGTACTTC
clone size: .; D gene: .; V gene: TRBV20-1; J gene: TRBJ2-4; CDR3 protein: CSARPGPRGIF; CDR3 DNA: TGCAGTGCTAGGCCCGGGCCCCGGGGGATCTTC
clone size: .; D gene: TRBD2; V gene: TRBV10-3; J gene: TRBJ2-5; CDR3 protein: CAIRGTSGAMGTQYF; CDR3 DNA: TGTGCCATCAGGGGGACTAGCGGGGCGATGGGGACCCAGTACTTC
clone size: .; D gene: .; V gene: TRBV18; J gene: TRBJ1-1; CDR3 protein: CASSPDSNTEAFF; CDR3 DNA: TGTGCCAGCTCACCGGACAGTAACACTGAAGCTTTCTTT
clone size: .; D gene: TRBD2; V gene: TRBV27; J gene: TRBJ2-1; CDR3 protein: CASSPSGSLSRQYNEQFF; CDR3 DNA: TGTGCCAGCAGCCCAAGCGGGAGTTTATCCCGACAATACAATGAGCAGTTCTTC
clone size: .; D gene: .; V gene: TRBV9; J gene: TRBJ2-1; CDR3 protein: CASADRLGYNEQFF; CDR3 DNA: TGTGCCAGCGCCGACAGGTTGGGGTACAATGAGCAGTTCTTC
clone size: .; D gene: TRBD2; V gene: TRBV5-8; J gene: TRBJ2-3; CDR3 protein: CASSLEVTSGNTDTQYF; CDR3 DNA: TGTGCCAGCAGCTTGGAAGTGACTAGCGGAAACACAGATACGCAGTATTTT
clone size: few; D gene: .; V gene: TRBV6-5; J gene: TRBJ2-7; CDR3 protein: CASSYRGARYEQYF; CDR3 DNA: TGTGCCAGCAGTTACCGGGGGGCCCGCTACGAGCAGTACTTC
clone size: .; D gene: TRBD2; V gene: TRBV29-1; J gene: TRBJ2-7; CDR3 protein: CSVGTSAPYEQYF; CDR3 DNA: TGCAGCGTTGGGACTAGCGCCCCCTACGAGCAGTACTTC
clone size: .; D gene: .; V gene: TRBV29-1; J gene: TRBJ2-5; CDR3 protein: CSVEGGRETQYF; CDR3 DNA: TGCAGCGTTGAAGGGGGGCGGGAGACCCAGTACTTC
clone size: .; D gene: TRBD2; V gene: TRBV10-3; J gene: TRBJ2-2; CDR3 protein: CAIRSSGSGGWTGELFF; CDR3 DNA: TGTGCCATCAGGTCTAGCGGGAGTGGGGGCTGGACCGGGGAGCTGTTTTTT
clone size: .; D gene: TRBD1; V gene: TRBV27; J gene: TRBJ2-7; CDR3 protein: CASSLPGTGRDEQYF; CDR3 DNA: TGTGCCAGCAGCCTACCGGGGACAGGCAGAGACGAGCAGTACTTC
clone size: .; D gene: .; V gene: TRBV29-1; J gene: TRBJ2-6; CDR3 protein: CSVEGGSGANVLTF; CDR3 DNA: TGCAGCGTTGAAGGAGGCTCTGGGGCCAACGTCCTGACTTTC
clone size: .; D gene: TRBD2; V gene: TRBV28; J gene: TRBJ2-1; CDR3 protein: CASSPLPSGRAGEQFF; CDR3 DNA: TGTGCCAGCAGTCCCTTGCCCAGCGGGAGGGCGGGTGAGCAGTTCTTC
clone size: .; D gene: TRBD2; V gene: TRBV6-1; J gene: TRBJ2-2; CDR3 protein: CASKAGDSDTGELFF; CDR3 DNA: TGTGCCAGCAAGGCGGGAGATTCTGACACCGGGGAGCTGTTTTTT
clone size: .; D gene: TRBD2; V gene: TRBV6-1; J gene: TRBJ2-1; CDR3 protein: CASSGKTSGSNEQFF; CDR3 DNA: TGTGCCAGCAGTGGAAAGACTAGCGGGAGTAATGAGCAGTTCTTC
clone size: .; D gene: TRBD1; V gene: TRBV5-4; J gene: TRBJ1-2; CDR3 protein: CASSHDRDGYTF; CDR3 DNA: TGTGCCAGCAGCCACGACAGGGACGGCTACACCTTC
clone size: few; D gene: .; V gene: TRBV13; J gene: TRBJ2-5; CDR3 protein: CASSYRAAETQYF; CDR3 DNA: TGTGCCAGCAGCTACCGCGCGGCAGAGACCCAGTACTTC
clone size: .; D gene: .; V gene: TRBV13; J gene: TRBJ2-5; CDR3 protein: CASSLRTAGETQYF; CDR3 DNA: TGTGCCAGCAGCTTAAGGACCGCGGGGGAGACCCAGTACTTC
clone size: .; D gene: TRBD2; V gene: TRBV7-3; J gene: TRBJ2-1; CDR3 protein: CASSIGTRAGEQFF; CDR3 DNA: TGTGCCAGCAGCATCGGGACTAGGGCGGGTGAGCAGTTCTTC
clone size: .; D gene: TRBD1; V gene: TRBV7-8; J gene: TRBJ2-7; CDR3 protein: CASSPYRGLYF; CDR3 DNA: TGTGCCAGCAGCCCGTACAGGGGCTTGTACTTC
clone size: .; D gene: TRBD2; V gene: TRBV7-3; J gene: TRBJ2-2; CDR3 protein: CASSLRGLAVSGELFF; CDR3 DNA: TGTGCCAGCAGCTTAAGGGGACTAGCAGTTTCCGGGGAGCTGTTTTTT
clone size: .; D gene: TRBD2; V gene: TRBV4-2; J gene: TRBJ2-7; CDR3 protein: CASSQVAGTSPVYEQYF; CDR3 DNA: TGTGCCAGCAGCCAGGTGGCGGGGACTAGCCCCGTTTACGAGCAGTACTTC
clone size: .; D gene: .; V gene: TRBV21-1; J gene: TRBJ2-7; CDR3 protein: CASMAGLSYEQYF; CDR3 DNA: TGTGCCAGCATGGCAGGGCTTTCCTACGAGCAGTACTTC
clone size: .; D gene: .; V gene: TRBV19; J gene: TRBJ2-2; CDR3 protein: CASKEGLGLANTGELFF; CDR3 DNA: TGTGCCAGTAAGGAGGGGCTAGGCCTAGCGAACACCGGGGAGCTGTTTTTT
clone size: .; D gene: TRBD2; V gene: TRBV29-1; J gene: TRBJ2-1; CDR3 protein: CSVEGRASGIQGYNEQFF; CDR3 DNA: TGCAGCGTTGAGGGGCGGGCTAGCGGGATCCAGGGGTACAATGAGCAGTTCTTC
clone size: .; D gene: .; V gene: TRBV19; J gene: TRBJ1-2; CDR3 protein: CASSMGPPNYGYTF; CDR3 DNA: TGTGCCAGTAGTATGGGGCCACCTAACTATGGCTACACCTTC
clone size: .; D gene: .; V gene: TRBV4-3; J gene: TRBJ2-7; CDR3 protein: CASSQGAGLVPYEQYF; CDR3 DNA: TGCGCCAGCAGCCAAGGTGCGGGTCTAGTCCCCTACGAGCAGTACTTC
clone size: .; D gene: .; V gene: TRBV30; J gene: TRBJ1-2; CDR3 protein: CAWGAGTKATGTF; CDR3 DNA: .
clone size: .; D gene: TRBD1; V gene: TRBV5-1; J gene: TRBJ2-7; CDR3 protein: CASSLRSGGFYEQYF; CDR3 DNA: TGCGCCAGCAGCTTGCGCTCAGGGGGCTTCTACGAGCAGTACTTC
clone size: once; D gene: .; V gene: TRBV7-8; J gene: TRBJ2-3; CDR3 protein: CASSLGQGGIMTDTQYF; CDR3 DNA: TGTGCCAGCAGCTTGGGGCAGGGGGGCATAATGACAGATACGCAGTATTTT
clone size: .; D gene: .; V gene: TRBV13; J gene: TRBJ1-4; CDR3 protein: CASSLGDQGVKLFF; CDR3 DNA: TGTGCCAGCAGCTTAGGGGACCAAGGGGTAAAACTGTTTTTT
clone size: .; D gene: TRBD2; V gene: TRBV9; J gene: TRBJ2-7; CDR3 protein: CASSVGLTSGSRAYEQYF; CDR3 DNA: TGTGCCAGCAGCGTAGGGCTTACTAGCGGGAGCAGAGCCTACGAGCAGTACTTC
clone size: .; D gene: TRBD1; V gene: TRBV7-3; J gene: TRBJ2-6; CDR3 protein: CASSQGQGAGANVLTF; CDR3 DNA: TGTGCCAGCAGCCAGGGACAGGGGGCTGGGGCCAACGTCCTGACTTTC
clone size: .; D gene: .; V gene: TRBV6-1; J gene: TRBJ1-4; CDR3 protein: CASSEVGRSNEKLFF; CDR3 DNA: TGTGCCAGCAGTGAAGTGGGCAGAAGTAATGAAAAACTGTTTTTT
clone size: .; D gene: .; V gene: TRBV27; J gene: TRBJ2-7; CDR3 protein: CASSLGSGVPFEQYF; CDR3 DNA: TGTGCCAGCAGTTTAGGGTCAGGCGTCCCCTTCGAGCAGTACTTC
clone size: .; D gene: .; V gene: TRBV7-9; J gene: TRBJ1-1; CDR3 protein: CASSSPARGGGTEAFF; CDR3 DNA: TGTGCCAGCAGCTCCCCCGCCCGGGGGGGAGGCACTGAAGCTTTCTTT